The clone carrying this T cell receptor beta chain was counted a few times. What it binds is not known. The CDR3 is made up of 17 amino acids. Germline CDR1 reads DFQATT; CDR2 reads SNEGSKA (reference sequence). J gave up 1 base and V 0 bases, and 8 bases lay outside the gene matches. The sample originates from a study of T-cell memory formation after mild COVID-19. Across the study: Most TCR clusters belonged to a single donor.

Findings of the study overall: Researchers report contracting CD4+ clones mostly in CM and EM, with CD8+ clones in EMRA. Whereas later expanders leaned CD4+, clones contracting day 15 to 85 showed a balanced CD4/CD8 makeup.

The TCR alpha and TCR beta cDNA libraries, bearing sample barcodes and UMIs, were generated by 5'RACE using constant-segment primers. One entry per CDR3 protein results from TCRdb running MiXCR on the 5' RACE reads. The table has 100,000 to 150,000 distinct CDR3 sequences, about 6% seen once. Sequenced: PBMCs or a T cell subset sorted from them (not recorded which). The receptor comes from an adult woman who had mild COVID-19 (a few samples of this study predate the infection). Cell type and time point are not known. The rearrangement joins TRBV20-1 to TRBJ2-1; 8 bases are shared with TRBD1. The CDR3, as DNA: TGCAGTGCTAGAGATAGCGGACAGGGTATTTCCTACAATGAGCAGTTCTTC. It specifies CSARDSGQGISYNEQFF.